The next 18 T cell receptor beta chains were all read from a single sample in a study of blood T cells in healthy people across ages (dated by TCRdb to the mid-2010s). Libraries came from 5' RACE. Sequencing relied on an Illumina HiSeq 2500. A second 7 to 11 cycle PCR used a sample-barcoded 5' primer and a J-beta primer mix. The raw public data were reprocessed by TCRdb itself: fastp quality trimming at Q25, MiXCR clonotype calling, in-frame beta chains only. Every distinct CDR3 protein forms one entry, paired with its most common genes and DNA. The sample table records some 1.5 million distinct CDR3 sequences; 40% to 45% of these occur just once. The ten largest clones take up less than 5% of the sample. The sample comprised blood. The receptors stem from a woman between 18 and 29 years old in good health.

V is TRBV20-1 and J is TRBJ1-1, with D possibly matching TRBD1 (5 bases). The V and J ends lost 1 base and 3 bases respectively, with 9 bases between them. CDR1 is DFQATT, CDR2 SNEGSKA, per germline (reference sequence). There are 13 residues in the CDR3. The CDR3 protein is CSARGDSYTEAFF. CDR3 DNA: TGCAGTGCTAGAGGGGACTCTTACACTGAAGCTTTCTTT.

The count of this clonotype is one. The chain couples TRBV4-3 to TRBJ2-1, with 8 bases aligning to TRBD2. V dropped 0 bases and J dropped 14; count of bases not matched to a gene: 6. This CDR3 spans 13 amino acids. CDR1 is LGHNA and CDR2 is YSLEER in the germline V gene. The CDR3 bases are TGCGCCAGCAGCCAAGATGGGCGGGAGGCCAAGTTCTTC. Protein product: CASSQDGREAKFF.

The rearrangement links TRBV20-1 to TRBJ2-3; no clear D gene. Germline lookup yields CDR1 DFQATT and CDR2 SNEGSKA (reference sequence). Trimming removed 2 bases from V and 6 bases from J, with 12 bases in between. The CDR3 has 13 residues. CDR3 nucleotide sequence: TGCAGTGCTAGATCTAGTGGATACGATACGCAGTATTTT. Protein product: CSARSSGYDTQYF.

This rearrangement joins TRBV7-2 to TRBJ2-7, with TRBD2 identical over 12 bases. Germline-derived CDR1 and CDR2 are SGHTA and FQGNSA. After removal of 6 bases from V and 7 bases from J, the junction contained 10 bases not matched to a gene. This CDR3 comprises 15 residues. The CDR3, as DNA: TGTGCCAGCAGAGTGACTAGCGGGGGCTACAATGAGCAGTACTTC. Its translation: CASRVTSGGYNEQYF.

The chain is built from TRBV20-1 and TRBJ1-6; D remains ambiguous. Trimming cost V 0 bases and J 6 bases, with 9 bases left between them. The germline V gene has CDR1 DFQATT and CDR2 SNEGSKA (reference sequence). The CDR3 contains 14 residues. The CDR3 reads CSARDWRSNSPLHF. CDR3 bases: TGCAGTGCTAGAGATTGGCGGTCTAATTCACCCCTCCACTTT.

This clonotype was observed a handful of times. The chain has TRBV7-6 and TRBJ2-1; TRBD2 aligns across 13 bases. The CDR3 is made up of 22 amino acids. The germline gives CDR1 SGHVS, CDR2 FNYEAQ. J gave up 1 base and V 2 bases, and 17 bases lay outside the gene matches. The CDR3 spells CASSLLPGLAGASPGSYNEQFF. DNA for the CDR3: TGTGCCAGCAGCTTACTCCCAGGACTAGCGGGAGCCTCCCCGGGATCCTACAATGAGCAGTTCTTC.

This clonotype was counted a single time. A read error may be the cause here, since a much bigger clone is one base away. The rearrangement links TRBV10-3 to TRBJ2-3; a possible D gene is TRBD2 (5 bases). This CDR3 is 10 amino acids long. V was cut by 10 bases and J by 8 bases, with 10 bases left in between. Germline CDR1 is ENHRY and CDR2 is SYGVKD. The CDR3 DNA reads TGTGCCACTGGAGGAGCTACGCAGTATTTT. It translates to CATGGATQYF.

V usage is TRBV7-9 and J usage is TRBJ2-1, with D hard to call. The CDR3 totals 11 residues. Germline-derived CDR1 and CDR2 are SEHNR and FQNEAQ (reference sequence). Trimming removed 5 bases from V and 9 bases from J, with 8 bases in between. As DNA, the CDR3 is TGTGCCAGCAGCATACGTGTTGAGCAGTTCTTC. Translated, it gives CASSIRVEQFF. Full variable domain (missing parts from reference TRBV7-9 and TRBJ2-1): DTGVSQNPRHKITKRGQNVTFRCDPISEHNRLYWYRQTLGQGPEFLTYFQNEAQLEKSRLLSDRFSAERPKGSFSTLEIQRTEQGDSAMYLCASSIRVEQFFGPGTRLTVL.

The CDR3 region is CASSPNGLNTEAFF. The CDR3 DNA reads TGTGCCAGCAGCCCAAATGGGTTGAACACTGAAGCTTTCTTT. This rearrangement joins TRBV14 to TRBJ1-1; D not certain. The V and J ends lost 4 bases and 0 bases respectively, with 9 bases between them. Germline values: CDR1 SGHDN, CDR2 FVKESK. The CDR3 loop spans 14 amino acids.

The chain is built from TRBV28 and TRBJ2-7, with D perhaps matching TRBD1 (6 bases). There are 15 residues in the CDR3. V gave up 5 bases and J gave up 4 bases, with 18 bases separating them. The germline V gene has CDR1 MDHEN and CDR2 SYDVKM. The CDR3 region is CASSPGQHSFYEQYF. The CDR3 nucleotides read TGTGCCAGCAGTCCTGGACAGCATTCATTTTACGAGCAGTACTTC.

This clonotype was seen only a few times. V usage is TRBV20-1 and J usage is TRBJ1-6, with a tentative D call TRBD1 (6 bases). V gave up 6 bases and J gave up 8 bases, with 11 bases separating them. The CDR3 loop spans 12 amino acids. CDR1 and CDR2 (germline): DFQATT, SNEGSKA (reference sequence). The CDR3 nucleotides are TGCAGTGCCCCGGGACACTATTCACCCCTCCACTTT. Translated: CSAPGHYSPLHF.

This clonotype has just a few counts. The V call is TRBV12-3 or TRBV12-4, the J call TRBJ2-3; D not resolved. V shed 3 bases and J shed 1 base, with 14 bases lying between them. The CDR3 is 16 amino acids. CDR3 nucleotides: TGTGCCAGCAGTTTGTGGCAGAAGCTTGGCACAGATACGCAGTATTTT. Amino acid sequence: CASSLWQKLGTDTQYF.

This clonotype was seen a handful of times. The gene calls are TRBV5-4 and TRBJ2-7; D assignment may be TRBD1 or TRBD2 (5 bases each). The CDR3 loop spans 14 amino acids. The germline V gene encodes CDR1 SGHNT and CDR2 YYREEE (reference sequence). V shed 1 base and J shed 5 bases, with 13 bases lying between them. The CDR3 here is CASSLSPGTHEQYF. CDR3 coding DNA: TGTGCCAGCAGCTTGAGTCCGGGGACCCACGAGCAGTACTTC.

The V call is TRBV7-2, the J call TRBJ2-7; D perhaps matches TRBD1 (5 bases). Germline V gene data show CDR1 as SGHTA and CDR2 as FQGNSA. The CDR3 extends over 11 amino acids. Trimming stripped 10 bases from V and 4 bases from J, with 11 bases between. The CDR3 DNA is TGTGCCACTGGGGCTCTTTACGAGCAGTACTTC. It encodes CATGALYEQYF.

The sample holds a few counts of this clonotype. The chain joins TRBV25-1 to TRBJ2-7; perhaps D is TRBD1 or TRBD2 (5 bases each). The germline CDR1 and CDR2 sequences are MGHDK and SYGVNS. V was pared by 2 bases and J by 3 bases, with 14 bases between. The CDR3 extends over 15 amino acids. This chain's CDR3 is CASSEAGAGDYEQYF. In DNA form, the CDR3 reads TGTGCCAGCAGTGAAGCCGGGGCTGGCGACTACGAGCAGTACTTC.

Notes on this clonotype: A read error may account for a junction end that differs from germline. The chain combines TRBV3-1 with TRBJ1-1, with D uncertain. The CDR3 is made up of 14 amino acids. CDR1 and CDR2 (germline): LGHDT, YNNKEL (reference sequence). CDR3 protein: CARSQKAGNTEAFF. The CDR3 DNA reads TGTGCCAGAAGCCAAAAAGCAGGGAACACTGAAGCTTTCTTT.

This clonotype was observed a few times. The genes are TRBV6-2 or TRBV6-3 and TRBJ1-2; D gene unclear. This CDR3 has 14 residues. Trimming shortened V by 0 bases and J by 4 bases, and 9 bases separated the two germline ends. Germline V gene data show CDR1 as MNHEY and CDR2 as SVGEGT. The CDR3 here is CASSYSFRSYGYTF. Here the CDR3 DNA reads TGTGCCAGCAGTTACTCGTTCAGGAGCTATGGCTACACCTTC.

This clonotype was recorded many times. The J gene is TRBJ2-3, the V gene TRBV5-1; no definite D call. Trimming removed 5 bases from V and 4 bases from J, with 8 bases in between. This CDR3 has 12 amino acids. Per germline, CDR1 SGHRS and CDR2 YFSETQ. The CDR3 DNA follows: TGCGCCAGCAGGCAACTATCAGATACGCAGTATTTT. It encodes CASRQLSDTQYF.